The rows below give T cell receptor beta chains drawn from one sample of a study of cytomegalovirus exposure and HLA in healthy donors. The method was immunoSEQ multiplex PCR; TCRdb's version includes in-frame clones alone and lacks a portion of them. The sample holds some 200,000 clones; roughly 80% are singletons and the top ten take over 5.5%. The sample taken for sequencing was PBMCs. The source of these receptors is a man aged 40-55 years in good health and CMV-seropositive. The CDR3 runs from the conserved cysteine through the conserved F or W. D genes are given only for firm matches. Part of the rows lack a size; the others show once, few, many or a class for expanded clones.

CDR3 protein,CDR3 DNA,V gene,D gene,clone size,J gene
CASSSSTGTDGNQPQHF,TGTGCCAGTAGTTCATCGACAGGAACGGATGGCAATCAGCCCCAGCATTTT,TRBV19,.,.,TRBJ1-5
CAWRATLIYGYTF,TGTGCCTGGAGAGCGACCCTAATCTATGGCTACACCTTC,TRBV30,.,.,TRBJ1-2
CASSPSSLVTDTQYF,TGTGCCAGCAGCCCTTCTAGTCTAGTCACGGATACGCAGTATTTT,TRBV7-6,.,.,TRBJ2-3
CASRAANTGELFF,TGTGCCAGTAGGGCCGCGAACACCGGGGAGCTGTTTTTT,TRBV19,.,.,TRBJ2-2
CAWSVRRKTGNTIYF,TGTGCCTGGAGTGTAAGGAGGAAAACTGGAAACACCATATATTTT,TRBV30,.,few,TRBJ1-3
CASSLGQGDSPLHF,TGTGCCAGCAGCCTGGGACAGGGTGACTCACCCCTCCACTTT,TRBV5-6,TRBD1,.,TRBJ1-6
CASSLGRGNEKLFF,TGTGCCAGCAGCTTGGGACGAGGTAATGAAAAACTGTTTTTT,TRBV5-6,.,.,TRBJ1-4
CASSPRTGWNTEAFF,TGTGCCAGCAGCCCGAGGACAGGGTGGAACACTGAAGCTTTCTTT,TRBV9,TRBD1,.,TRBJ1-1
CATLRIGDYGYTF,TGTGCCACCCTTCGAATAGGAGACTATGGCTACACCTTC,TRBV27,.,.,TRBJ1-2
CASSVGGGRETQYF,TGTGCCAGCAGCGTAGGGGGAGGGAGGGAGACCCAGTACTTC,TRBV9,TRBD2,.,TRBJ2-5
CASSVSGSTNTEAFF,TGTGCCAGCAGCGTCTCCGGGAGCACTAACACTGAAGCTTTCTTT,TRBV6-1,.,once,TRBJ1-1
CASSPSGGSYNEQFF,TGTGCCAGCAGCCCTAGCGGAGGCTCCTACAATGAGCAGTTCTTC,TRBV9,TRBD2,.,TRBJ2-1
CASSPSRNQPQHF,TGTGCCAGCAGCCCCTCGAGGAATCAGCCCCAGCATTTT,TRBV11-2,.,.,TRBJ1-5
CASSFARRQGSNEKLFF,TGTGCCAGCAGCTTCGCACGCAGACAGGGGTCTAATGAAAAACTGTTTTTT,TRBV11-2,TRBD1,once,TRBJ1-4
CASSSLSGGAGANVLTF,TGTGCCAGCAGCTCCCTTAGCGGGGGGGCTGGGGCCAACGTCCTGACTTTC,TRBV7-2,TRBD2,.,TRBJ2-6